The 11 T cell receptor beta chains reported below all come from one sample, sequenced in a study of post-analysis software for immune sequencing data. Study outcomes and limitations: Patients carried several TRBV segments more frequently than controls did, and TRBV5-6, TRBV5-1 and TRBV20-1 were among them.

No antigen has been identified for these receptors. cDNA libraries for TCR beta contained unique molecular identifiers. TCRdb passed the PCR reads through MiXCR, listing each CDR3 protein once. The repertoire holds 650,000 to 850,000 distinct CDR3 sequences, 53% seen once, with approximately 4.5% in the top ten. Sequenced material: blood. All receptors derive from a girl aged 10-17 years with multiple sclerosis.

The chain joins TRBV6-2 or TRBV6-3 to TRBJ1-2; TRBD1 agrees at 8 bases. J gave up 4 bases and V 0 bases, and 4 bases lay outside the gene matches. The CDR3 has 15 amino acids. Germline loops: CDR1 MNHEY, CDR2 SVGEGT. Here the CDR3 DNA reads TGTGCCAGCAGTTACTCCGACAGGGGTTTCTATGGCTACACCTTC. Translated, it gives CASSYSDRGFYGYTF.

The rearrangement links TRBV4-2 to TRBJ2-7; 8 nucleotides agree with TRBD2. The CDR3 runs 16 residues. CDR1 is LGHNA, CDR2 YNFKEQ, per germline. V gave up 0 bases and J gave up 0 bases; unmatched junction bases: 4. The CDR3 protein is CASSQEGSGGSYEQYF. CDR3 nucleotides: TGTGCCAGCAGCCAAGAGGGAAGCGGGGGCTCCTACGAGCAGTACTTC.

The chain has TRBV29-1 and TRBJ2-4; D gene uncertain. V lost 2 bases and J 13 bases, leaving 9 bases between the germline ends. Germline V gene data show CDR1 as SQVTM and CDR2 as ANQGSEA. The CDR3 length is 10 residues. CDR3 residues: CSVESSPQYF. In DNA form, the CDR3 reads TGCAGCGTTGAATCGTCCCCCCAGTACTTC.

The CDR3 here is CASSYSRGLAPPLNTEAFF. The CDR3 bases are TGTGCCAGCAGTTACTCGAGGGGCCTGGCCCCTCCATTGAACACTGAAGCTTTCTTT. The chain links TRBV6-2 or TRBV6-3 to TRBJ1-1; D might be TRBD1 (5 bases). Germline loops: CDR1 MNHEY, CDR2 SVGEGT. The length of the CDR3 is 19 residues. Trimming stripped 0 bases from V and 0 bases from J, with 20 bases between.

In its sample, this clonotype was seen once. This rearrangement joins TRBV20-1 to TRBJ2-5, with D hard to call. The CDR3 covers 14 residues. V was clipped by 4 bases and J by 5 bases, with 17 bases between them. The germline V gene has CDR1 DFQATT and CDR2 SNEGSKA (reference sequence). In nucleotides, the CDR3 is TGCAGTGCTACTTCTTCTGGGTGGACGGAGACCCAGTACTTC. Its protein product is CSATSSGWTETQYF.

The CDR3 region has the DNA TGTGCCAGCAGTTTAGCGCTGGGGGGTATAGCCAAAAACATTCAGTACTTC. Translating gives CASSLALGGIAKNIQYF. V usage is TRBV12-3 or TRBV12-4 and J usage is TRBJ2-4; tentatively, D is TRBD2 (6 bases). The CDR3 loop spans 17 amino acids. The V and J ends lost 0 bases and 0 bases respectively, with 12 bases between them.

The chain couples TRBV12-3 or TRBV12-4 to TRBJ2-3; TRBD2 matches at 11 bases. J was trimmed by 6 bases and V by 5 bases; bases with no gene match: 13. This CDR3 comprises 17 residues. CDR3: CASSPTSGGAQRDTQYF. CDR3 sequence (DNA): TGTGCCAGCAGTCCCACTAGCGGGGGCGCCCAAAGGGATACGCAGTATTTT.

This chain connects TRBV3-1 to TRBJ1-2; D is ambiguous. V gave up 5 bases and J gave up 8 bases, with 18 bases separating them. CDR1 is LGHDT, CDR2 YNNKEL, per germline (reference sequence). The CDR3 length is 14 residues. The CDR3 bases are TGTGCCAGCAGCTTTTATAAGTCCGTAGGGGGCTACACCTTC. Its protein is CASSFYKSVGGYTF.

CDR3 in DNA: TGCGCCAGCACTGGTCTTGGGATGACTAGCGCGAGGGGAGAGACCCAGTACTTC. It specifies CASTGLGMTSARGETQYF. The gene calls are TRBV5-1 and TRBJ2-7; TRBD2 matches at 8 bases. The DNA end lines up better with TRBJ2-5; the J call may be wrong. Per germline, CDR1 SGHRS and CDR2 YFSETQ. This CDR3 is built from 18 residues.

This clonotype was picked up a small number of times. The chain recombines TRBV7-2 with TRBJ2-5, with 10 bases identical to TRBD1. CDR3 length equals 19 residues. Trimming at V came to 5 bases and at J to 2 bases, leaving 17 bases not matched to a gene. Per germline, CDR1 SGHTA and CDR2 FQGNSA. The CDR3 DNA is TGTGCCAGCAGCGAAGACGGGACAGGGGCCACTCTAAAACAAGAGACCCAGTACTTC. This gives the protein CASSEDGTGATLKQETQYF.

The chain carries TRBV18 and TRBJ2-4; 7 nucleotides align to TRBD1. This CDR3 is built from 12 residues. Germline V gene sequence: CDR1 KGHSH, CDR2 LQKENI. J was trimmed by 14 bases and V by 3 bases; bases with no gene match: 7. Written as DNA, the CDR3 is TGTGCCAGCTCACCCAGAGACAGGGCTGAGTACTTC. Encoded protein: CASSPRDRAEYF.